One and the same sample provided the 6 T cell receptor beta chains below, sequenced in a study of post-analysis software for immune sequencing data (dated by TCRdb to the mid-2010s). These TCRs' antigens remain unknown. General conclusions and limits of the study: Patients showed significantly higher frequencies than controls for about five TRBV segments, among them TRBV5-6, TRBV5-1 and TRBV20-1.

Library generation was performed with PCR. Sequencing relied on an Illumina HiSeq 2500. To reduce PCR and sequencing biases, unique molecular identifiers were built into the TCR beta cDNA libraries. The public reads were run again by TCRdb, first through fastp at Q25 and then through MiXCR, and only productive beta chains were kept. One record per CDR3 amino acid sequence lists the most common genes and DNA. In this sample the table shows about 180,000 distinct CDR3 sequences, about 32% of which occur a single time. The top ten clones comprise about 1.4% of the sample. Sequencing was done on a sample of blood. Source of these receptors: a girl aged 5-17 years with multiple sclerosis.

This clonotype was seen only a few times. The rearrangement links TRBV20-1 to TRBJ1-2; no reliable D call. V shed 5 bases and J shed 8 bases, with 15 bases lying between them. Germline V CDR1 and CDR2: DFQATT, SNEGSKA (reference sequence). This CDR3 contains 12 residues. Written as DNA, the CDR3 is TGCAGTGCTCCCGACCCCGGGGAGGGCTACACCTTC. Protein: CSAPDPGEGYTF.

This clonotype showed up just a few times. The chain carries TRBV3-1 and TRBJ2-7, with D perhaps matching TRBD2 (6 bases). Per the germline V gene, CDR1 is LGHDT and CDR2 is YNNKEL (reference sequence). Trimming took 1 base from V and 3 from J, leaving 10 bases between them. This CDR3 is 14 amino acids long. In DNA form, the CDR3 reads TGTGCCAGCAGCCAAGGACTAGTGGGCTACGAGCAGTACTTC. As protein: CASSQGLVGYEQYF.

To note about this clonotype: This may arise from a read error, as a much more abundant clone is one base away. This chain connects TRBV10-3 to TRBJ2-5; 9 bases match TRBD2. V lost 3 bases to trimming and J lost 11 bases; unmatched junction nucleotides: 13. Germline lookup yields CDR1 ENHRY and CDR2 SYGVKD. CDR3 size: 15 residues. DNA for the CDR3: TGTGCCATCAGTGACTGGCGGGAGGGCCGTGATGAGCAGTACTTC. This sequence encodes CAISDWREGRDEQYF.

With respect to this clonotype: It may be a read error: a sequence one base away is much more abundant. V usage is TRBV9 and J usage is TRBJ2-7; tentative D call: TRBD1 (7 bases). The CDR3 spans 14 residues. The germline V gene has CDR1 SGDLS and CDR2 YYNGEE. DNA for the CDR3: TGTACCAGCAGCGTGTGGGGCAGGGGGGACGAGCAGTACTTC. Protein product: CTSSVWGRGDEQYF.

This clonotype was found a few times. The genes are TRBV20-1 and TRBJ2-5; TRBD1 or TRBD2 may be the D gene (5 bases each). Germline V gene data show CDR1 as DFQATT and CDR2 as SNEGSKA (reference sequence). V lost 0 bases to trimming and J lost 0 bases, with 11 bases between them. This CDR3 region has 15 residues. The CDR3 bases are TGCAGTGCTAGAGAGGAGGCGACAGACCAAGAGACCCAGTACTTC. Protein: CSAREEATDQETQYF.

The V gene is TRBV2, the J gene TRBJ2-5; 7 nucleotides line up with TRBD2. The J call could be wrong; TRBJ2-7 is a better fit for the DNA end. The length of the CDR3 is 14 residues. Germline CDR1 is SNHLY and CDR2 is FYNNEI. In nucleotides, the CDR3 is TGTGCCAGCAGTACGGGACTACAATCCGGCGAGCAGTACTTC. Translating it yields CASSTGLQSGEQYF.